This T cell receptor beta chain was identified during a study of shared clonotypes between healthy human individuals. CDR1 and CDR2 (germline): SNHLY, FYNNEI. V was cut by 6 bases and J by 0 bases, with 12 bases left in between. The CDR3 length is 15 residues. The DNA input per sorted-subset replicate PCR was approximately 210 ng, corresponding to some 30,000 T cell genomes. Sequencing was performed with immunoSEQ multiplex PCR; in TCRdb, only in-frame clones are kept and a portion is missing. The data contain roughly 640,000 clones, roughly 70% of them singletons. The chain has TRBV2 and TRBJ1-5; D unresolved. This sequence was found in a woman between 25 and 40 years old in good health. Sequenced material: memory CD4+ T cells sorted from blood. The subset was: CD45RA-negative fraction. CDR3 bases: TGTGCCAGCAGCGGGGAAAGGGATAGCAATCAGCCCCAGCATTTT. It is translated as CASSGERDSNQPQHF. The whole variable domain, remainder taken from reference TRBV2 and TRBJ1-5, is EPEVTQTPSHQVTQMGQEVILRCVPISNHLYFYWYRQILGQKVEFLVSFYNNEISEKSEIFDDQFSVERPDGSNFTLKIRSTKLEDSAMYFCASSGERDSNQPQHFGDGTRLSIL.